This T cell receptor beta chain was retrieved from a study of blood T cell repertoires in COVID-19. Overall study context: PBMCs, B-cell-depleted T cells, or T cells provided the cDNA or gDNA that made up the material.

CDR1 and CDR2 (germline): SGHRS, YFSETQ. The CDR3 totals 16 residues. J was trimmed by 1 base and V by 4 bases; bases with no gene match: 5. A word on this clone: The sample holds other DNA sequences that translate to the same CDR3.

Under the authors' procedure: Reference gene primer amplification in the assay estimated nucleated cell counts. The method was immunoSEQ multiplex PCR; TCRdb's version includes in-frame clones alone and lacks a portion of them. That table gives V, J and clone size, and the DNA gave D and trimming. The sample records 100,000 to 150,000 clones, around 88% being singletons. The sample taken for sequencing was peripheral blood. V usage is TRBV5-1 and J usage is TRBJ2-2; 9 positions match TRBD2. This clonotype originated in a man between 45 and 60 years old with acute or convalescent COVID-19. CDR3 protein: CASSIRLAENTGELFF. The CDR3 DNA reads TGCGCCAGCAGCATTCGACTAGCGGAGAACACCGGGGAGCTGTTTTTT.